This TCR beta chain was identified in a study of blood T cell repertoires in COVID-19. The overall study: Samples came from the United States, Italy and Spain, spanning acute and convalescent COVID-19.

Germline V lookup: CDR1 SGHNT, CDR2 YYREEE (reference sequence). This CDR3 is 19 amino acids long. V lost 1 base to trimming and J lost 1 base; unmatched junction nucleotides: 7. Authors' processing steps: From reference gene primer amplification, estimates of nucleated cell counts were derived. Profiled with immunoSEQ multiplex PCR; TCRdb holds only in-frame clones, not every one. The V and J calls and clone size come from that table; D and trimming were worked out from the DNA. The table lists about 150,000 clones, over 80% of them singletons. The sequenced sample was peripheral blood. The rearrangement joins TRBV5-4 to TRBJ2-1, with 14 nucleotides matching TRBD2. The clonotype was recovered from a man in his 70s who had recovered from COVID-19. This chain's CDR3 is CASSLRGTSGSVSYNEQFF. The CDR3, as DNA: TGTGCCAGCAGCTTGAGGGGGACTAGCGGGAGTGTTTCCTACAATGAGCAGTTCTTC.